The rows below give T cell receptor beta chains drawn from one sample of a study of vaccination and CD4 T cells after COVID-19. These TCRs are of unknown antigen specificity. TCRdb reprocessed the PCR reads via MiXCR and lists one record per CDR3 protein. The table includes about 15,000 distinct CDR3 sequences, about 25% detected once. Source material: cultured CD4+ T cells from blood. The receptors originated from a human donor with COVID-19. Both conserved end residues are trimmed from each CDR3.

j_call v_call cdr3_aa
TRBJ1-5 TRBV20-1 SARDRVGAHNQPQH
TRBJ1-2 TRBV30 AWSVAGTLGYGYT
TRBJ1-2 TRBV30 AGGRGAGGYT
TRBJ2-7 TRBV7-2 ASSPDRLYEQY
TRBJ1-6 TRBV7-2 ASSSSGTANSPLH
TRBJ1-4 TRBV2 ASSVGGIRNEKLF
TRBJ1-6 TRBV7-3 ASSLYRESPLH
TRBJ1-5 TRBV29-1 SVRDNHNQPQH
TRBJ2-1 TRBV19 ASSGGWNEQF
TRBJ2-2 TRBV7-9 ASSRQGPSGGTPNTGELF
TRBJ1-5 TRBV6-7 ASIGTGNQPQH
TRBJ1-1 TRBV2 ASSAYTEAF
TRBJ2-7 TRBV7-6 ASSLGAEQY
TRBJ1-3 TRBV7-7 ASSLDQGPGNTIY
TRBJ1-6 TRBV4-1 ASSQEHVMDSPLH